The entry below gives a single TCR beta chain sequence along with its context. The data belong to a study of blood T cell repertoires in COVID-19. Study-level background: Donors in the United States, Italy and Spain gave samples during acute or convalescent COVID-19.

TCRdb's table, derived via immunoSEQ multiplex PCR, lists solely in-frame clones and lacks some. In the table there are some 89,000 clones, around nine tenths of which are singletons. This clonotype originated in a man in his 60s with acute or convalescent COVID-19. The sample taken for sequencing was peripheral blood.

Here the CDR3 DNA reads TGCGCCAGCAGCTTGAGACAGGGGATCTACAATGAGCAGTTCTTC. Its protein is CASSLRQGIYNEQFF. The chain combines TRBV5-1 with TRBJ2-1, with TRBD1 matching 8 bases. Trimming removed 1 base from V and 3 bases from J; junction bases left unmatched: 3. The length of the CDR3 is 15 residues. From germline, CDR1 is SGHRS and CDR2 YFSETQ.